This record covers a single TCR beta chain. The antigen it recognizes is unknown. Within one base of it there is no much larger clone, and no base qualities were kept. This entry belongs to a study of blood T cell repertoires in COVID-19 (dated by TCRdb to the early 2020s). Regarding the complete study: Samples covering the acute and convalescent phases of COVID-19 were provided by collaborators in the United States, Italy and Spain. The prospective study material was composed of cDNA or gDNA derived from T cells, B-cell-depleted T cells, or PBMCs. Deeply sampled blood TCRbeta repertoires from subjects exposed to, actively infected with, or recovered from COVID-19 were included in the dataset. The repertoires were released in a freely available public database meant as a resource for research on the immune response to SARS-CoV-2. Samples were obtained from the ongoing ImmuneRACE study (first 160 participants) and from 1,254 subjects provided by 6 global collaborators. Nearly every sample came with metadata listing a de-identified subject ID, COVID-19 status, age in years and sex. Where HLA class I and class II types were available, the types were taken from metadata supplied by the sample provider, not from assay-based typing.

The immunoSEQ Assay, a bias-controlled multiplex PCR, was used to amplify TCRbeta CDR3 regions from genomic DNA. In the paper's pipeline: Nucleated cell counts per sample were estimated from amplification of reference gene primers within the assay. Sequence reads were collapsed and filtered to measure the absolute abundance of every unique TCRbeta CDR3 rearrangement. For each sample, productive Simpson clonality was calculated by taking the square root of Simpson's diversity index across productive rearrangements. TCRdb provides this immuneACCESS table in a form limited to in-frame rearrangements. Some clones are lacking; in checked studies, under half of them reflect an unresolved V gene, and why the rest are absent is not known. V and J calls and clone size are given by that table; D and trimming were obtained from the DNA. The sample has 150,000 to 200,000 clones on record, roughly four fifths of them singletons. The top ten hold approximately 1.5% of the sample.

Overall study outcomes, separate from this receptor: How much clinical and demographic metadata was included differed by source and by participant, and the metadata was provided uncurated.

Collaborating institutions collected whole blood in K2EDTA tubes following their own protocols. For TCRbeta analysis, collaborator samples were shipped as frozen whole blood, as isolated PBMCs, or as DNA extracted from either sample type. The sample taken for sequencing was peripheral blood. This TCR was recovered from a human donor in a cohort sampled during active COVID-19.

This receptor has the CDR3 CASSRGRTGVTEAFF. The DNA sequence reads TGTGCCAGCAGTCGGGGGCGGACAGGGGTCACTGAAGCTTTCTTT. The sequence joins TRBV9 to TRBJ1-1; TRBD1 matches 9 bases in the middle. The CDR3 runs 15 residues from the cysteine to the phenylalanine. CDR3 DNA is the only sequence kept; it has 45 bases, read in frame from the first base. CDR1 and CDR2 are drawn from the germline V gene: SGDLS, YYNGEE. The germline V end is reduced by 5 bases and the J end by 4 bases; junction bases left unmatched: 9.